The clone carrying this T cell receptor (beta chain) was found a few times. These data belong to a study of blood T cell repertoires in COVID-19. Background on the study: The United States, Italy and Spain supplied acute and convalescent COVID-19 samples.

Sequencing was performed with immunoSEQ multiplex PCR; in TCRdb, only in-frame clones are kept and a portion is missing. The repertoire consists of some 300,000 clones, with around 90% occurring once and the leading ten covering about 1%. The germline CDR1 and CDR2 sequences are MDHEN and SYDVKM. The CDR3 loop spans 16 amino acids. The ends were cut back, 3 bases at V and 0 bases at J, with 12 bases in the middle. Seattle patients were enrolled during active infection and followed longitudinally. The chain uses TRBV28 and TRBJ1-5, with D maybe TRBD1 (6 bases). The material sequenced was peripheral blood. This receptor was obtained from a middle-aged woman with COVID-19, enrolled during active disease. The CDR3 coding sequence is TGTGCCAGCAGTTTGGACAGATCGTATAGCAATCAGCCCCAGCATTTT. Its protein is CASSLDRSYSNQPQHF.